Listed below are T cell receptor beta chains from one sample, sequenced in a study of beta chain features in type 1 diabetes. Data came from immunoSEQ multiplex PCR; TCRdb stores just in-frame clones and leaves some out. The table records approximately 17,000 clones, about 55% of them present only once. The sample comprised stem cell memory CD4+ T cells from blood. These receptors came from a woman between 18 and 30 years old in good health. CDR3s include the opening cysteine and the closing phenylalanine or tryptophan. D genes are given only for firm matches. For some rows the clone size is stated as once, few or many, or as a class when expanded; others skip it.

clone_size: -
cdr3_length: 13
j_call: TRBJ1-2
v_call: TRBV10-3
d_call: TRBD1
cdr3_aa: CAISWTGGDGYTF
cdr3_nt: TGTGCCATCAGCTGGACAGGGGGAGATGGCTACACCTTC

clone_size: -
cdr3_length: 16
j_call: TRBJ1-5
v_call: TRBV7-2
d_call: -
cdr3_aa: CASSFGGGPSNQPQHF
cdr3_nt: TGTGCCAGCAGCTTCGGTGGAGGGCCTAGCAATCAGCCCCAGCATTTT

clone_size: few
cdr3_length: 16
j_call: TRBJ1-1
v_call: TRBV7-2
d_call: TRBD1
cdr3_aa: CASSWSDRGRGTEAFF
cdr3_nt: TGTGCCAGCAGCTGGTCTGACAGGGGAAGAGGAACTGAAGCTTTCTTT

clone_size: -
cdr3_length: 12
j_call: TRBJ2-7
v_call: TRBV28
d_call: TRBD1
cdr3_aa: CAIGQESYEQYF
cdr3_nt: TGTGCCATAGGACAGGAGAGCTACGAGCAGTACTTC

clone_size: -
cdr3_length: 14
j_call: TRBJ2-7
v_call: TRBV5-4
d_call: -
cdr3_aa: CASSQGSSYYEQYF
cdr3_nt: TGTGCCAGCAGCCAAGGAAGTAGCTACTACGAGCAGTACTTC

clone_size: -
cdr3_length: 14
j_call: TRBJ2-5
v_call: TRBV5-6
d_call: TRBD1
cdr3_aa: CASSLHRGLVTQYF
cdr3_nt: TGTGCCAGCAGCTTGCACAGGGGGCTGGTGACCCAGTACTTC

clone_size: few
cdr3_length: 14
j_call: TRBJ2-1
v_call: TRBV25-1
d_call: -
cdr3_aa: CASSDNQGGNEQFF
cdr3_nt: TGTGCCAGCAGTGATAACCAGGGTGGCAATGAGCAGTTCTTC

clone_size: -
cdr3_length: 13
j_call: TRBJ1-2
v_call: TRBV2
d_call: -
cdr3_aa: CASSGLLGSGYTF
cdr3_nt: TGTGCCAGCAGTGGCCTCTTAGGGAGTGGCTACACCTTC

clone_size: few
cdr3_length: 13
j_call: TRBJ2-2
v_call: TRBV6-6
d_call: -
cdr3_aa: CASSLQNTGELFF
cdr3_nt: TGTGCCAGCAGTTTACAGAACACCGGGGAGCTGTTTTTT

clone_size: -
cdr3_length: 16
j_call: TRBJ2-4
v_call: TRBV28
d_call: TRBD2
cdr3_aa: CASSPRGEGAKNIQYF
cdr3_nt: TGTGCCAGCAGTCCCCGGGGGGAGGGCGCCAAAAACATTCAGTACTTC

clone_size: -
cdr3_length: 17
j_call: TRBJ2-5
v_call: TRBV21-1
d_call: -
cdr3_aa: CASSKDWQAEKQETQYF
cdr3_nt: TGTGCCAGCAGCAAAGATTGGCAAGCGGAAAAACAAGAGACCCAGTACTTC

clone_size: few
cdr3_length: 15
j_call: TRBJ1-1
v_call: TRBV5-1
d_call: TRBD1
cdr3_aa: CASSLGQGANTEAFF
cdr3_nt: TGCGCCAGCAGCTTGGGACAGGGGGCGAACACTGAAGCTTTCTTT